Listed below are T cell receptor beta chains from one sample, sequenced in a study of technical replicates of blood from a handful of donors. Using immunoSEQ multiplex PCR, the repertoire was profiled, and TCRdb retains in-frame clones only, with some absent. Of around 70,000 clones listed, 85% to 95% were seen once; the top ten hold 0.39%. Input material: T cells isolated from PBMCs. These receptor sequences come from a human donor in good health. Each CDR3 is given with its conserved first and last residue. D genes are given only for firm matches. Clone size, where shown, is once, few, many, or a class for clones that have expanded.

V gene	clone size	J gene	D gene	CDR3 protein	CDR3 DNA
TRBV19	NA	TRBJ2-1	NA	CASIERYEQFF	TGTGCCAGTATCGAGAGGTACGAGCAGTTCTTC
TRBV2	NA	TRBJ2-7	TRBD1	CASSEQDRGPYEQYF	TGTGCCAGCAGTGAACAGGACAGGGGGCCCTACGAGCAGTACTTC
TRBV19	NA	TRBJ1-4	NA	CASSIGTNEKLFF	TGTGCCAGTAGTATCGGAACTAATGAAAAACTGTTTTTT
TRBV28	NA	TRBJ2-7	NA	CASSKFSGHVSYEQYF	TGTGCCAGCAGTAAATTTTCGGGACACGTTTCCTACGAGCAGTACTTC
TRBV6-5	NA	TRBJ2-2	NA	CASSPGTGELFF	TGTGCCAGCAGCCCAGGGACCGGGGAGCTGTTTTTT
TRBV6-1	NA	TRBJ1-5	NA	CASSEERYQPQHF	TGTGCCAGCAGTGAAGAGAGGTATCAGCCCCAGCATTTT
TRBV18	few	TRBJ1-5	NA	CASSPPDSINQPQHF	TGTGCCAGCTCACCTCCGGACAGTATCAATCAGCCCCAGCATTTT
TRBV19	NA	TRBJ2-7	TRBD2	CASSIGGLASYEQYF	TGTGCCAGTAGTATCGGTGGACTAGCGTCCTACGAGCAGTACTTC
TRBV7-2	once	TRBJ2-5	NA	CASSLSAARVQETQYF	TGTGCCAGCAGCTTATCCGCAGCGCGCGTGCAAGAGACCCAGTACTTC
TRBV15	NA	TRBJ2-7	TRBD2	CATKGGSSYEQYF	TGTGCCACCAAGGGCGGGAGCTCCTACGAGCAGTACTTC
TRBV7-2	NA	TRBJ2-5	TRBD2	CASSPRKLAGQETQYF	TGTGCCAGCAGCCCTCGGAAGTTAGCGGGCCAAGAGACCCAGTACTTC
TRBV25-1	NA	TRBJ2-7	TRBD2	CASSESWLAGGSYEQYF	TGTGCCAGCAGTGAGTCGTGGCTAGCGGGAGGATCCTACGAGCAGTACTTC
TRBV21-1	NA	TRBJ1-4	NA	CASMGPQEFEKLFF	TGTGCCAGTATGGGGCCGCAGGAGTTTGAAAAACTGTTTTTT
TRBV4-1	NA	TRBJ2-2	TRBD2	CASSQGRETGELFF	TGCGCCAGCAGCCAAGGGCGGGAGACCGGGGAGCTGTTTTTT
TRBV11-3	NA	TRBJ2-5	NA	CASSPSLGAQETQYF	TGTGCCAGCAGCCCTTCCTTGGGGGCCCAAGAGACCCAGTACTTC
TRBV6-5	NA	TRBJ1-2	TRBD1	CASSYAGQVRYGYTF	TGTGCCAGCAGTTACGCAGGACAGGTGCGCTATGGCTACACCTTC
TRBV5-6	NA	TRBJ2-7	NA	CASSLPSEGTPAYEQYF	TGTGCCAGCAGCTTGCCATCCGAGGGGACTCCTGCCTACGAGCAGTACTTC
TRBV2	NA	TRBJ2-1	NA	CASSEARAQNEQFF	TGTGCCAGCAGTGAAGCCAGGGCCCAGAATGAGCAGTTCTTC
TRBV12-5	NA	TRBJ2-1	TRBD2	CASGLPAGTMYNEQFF	TGTGCTAGTGGTTTGCCCGCAGGGACTATGTACAATGAGCAGTTCTTC
TRBV2	NA	TRBJ2-7	TRBD2	CASSEGTSGYYEQYF	TGTGCCAGCAGTGAAGGGACTAGCGGATACTACGAGCAGTACTTC
TRBV6-5	NA	TRBJ1-3	NA	CASSRTGNSGNTIYF	TGTGCCAGCAGTCGTACCGGGAACTCTGGAAACACCATATATTTT
TRBV27	NA	TRBJ2-1	NA	CASSLGGAVYEQFF	TGTGCCAGCAGTTTGGGGGGGGCTGTCTATGAGCAGTTCTTC
TRBV4-3	few	TRBJ1-1	NA	CASSQVASTGHTEAFF	TGCGCCAGCAGCCAAGTGGCATCGACAGGTCACACTGAAGCTTTCTTT
TRBV19	NA	TRBJ1-1	TRBD1	CASRRQGYTEAFF	TGTGCCAGTAGGAGACAGGGATACACTGAAGCTTTCTTT
TRBV5-1	NA	TRBJ2-1	NA	CASSLGGEEYNEQFF	TGCGCCAGCAGCTTGGGGGGAGAGGAGTACAATGAGCAGTTCTTC
TRBV28	NA	TRBJ1-1	TRBD1	CASSERNRGRVEGAFF	TGTGCCAGCAGCGAGAGAAACAGGGGACGAGTTGAGGGAGCTTTCTTT
TRBV20-1	few	TRBJ2-7	NA	CSARDSYEQYF	TGCAGTGCTAGAGACAGCTACGAGCAGTACTTC
TRBV5-1	NA	TRBJ1-5	TRBD1	CASSLDGQGGRNQPQHF	TGCGCCAGCAGCTTGGACGGACAGGGGGGCCGCAATCAGCCCCAGCATTTT
TRBV23-1	NA	TRBJ1-1	NA	CASSPLRPKGAWNTEAFF	TGCGCCAGCAGTCCCTTGAGGCCCAAAGGGGCCTGGAACACTGAAGCTTTCTTT
TRBV4-3	NA	TRBJ1-1	NA	CASSQVLGPYTEAFF	TGCGCCAGCAGCCAAGTACTAGGCCCTTACACTGAAGCTTTCTTT
TRBV5-1	NA	TRBJ2-1	NA	CASGGDNEQFF	TGCGCCAGCGGAGGGGACAATGAGCAGTTCTTC
TRBV7-8	NA	TRBJ1-1	TRBD1	CASSPGQGLFF	TGTGCCAGCAGCCCCGGACAGGGATTGTTCTTT
TRBV6-5	NA	TRBJ1-2	TRBD1	CASSYSGGQGYTF	TGTGCCAGCAGTTACTCAGGGGGCCAAGGCTACACCTTC
TRBV5-1	NA	TRBJ2-7	NA	CARNFTPYYEQYF	TGCGCCAGGAACTTTACTCCCTACTACGAGCAGTACTTC
TRBV18	NA	TRBJ2-3	TRBD1	CASSLGEDRAITDTQYF	TGTGCCAGCTCCCTGGGGGAAGACAGGGCCATCACAGATACGCAGTATTTT
TRBV6-5	NA	TRBJ1-3	NA	CASRVQAPSGNTIYF	TGTGCCAGCAGGGTCCAGGCACCCTCTGGAAACACCATATATTTT
TRBV7-9	NA	TRBJ1-2	NA	CASSLAPRNYGYTF	TGTGCCAGCAGCTTAGCGCCGAGGAACTATGGCTACACCTTC
TRBV30	NA	TRBJ2-7	NA	CAWRGGYEQYF	TGTGCCTGGAGAGGAGGTTACGAGCAGTACTTC
TRBV6-5	NA	TRBJ1-4	NA	CASSPPGVDEKLFF	TGTGCCAGCAGCCCCCCGGGGGTAGATGAAAAACTGTTTTTT
TRBV7-6	NA	TRBJ2-2	TRBD2	CASSGTSGNTGELFF	TGTGCCAGCAGCGGGACTAGCGGGAACACCGGGGAGCTGTTTTTT
TRBV20-1	NA	TRBJ2-7	NA	CSARTAGEQYF	TGCAGTGCGCGGACTGCGGGCGAGCAGTACTTC
TRBV11-3	NA	TRBJ2-7	TRBD2	CASSLALSGGSYEQYF	TGTGCCAGCAGCTTAGCTCTCTCGGGGGGTTCCTACGAGCAGTACTTC
TRBV4-3	NA	TRBJ2-7	NA	CASSQDRGASFSYEQYF	TGCGCCAGCAGCCAAGACAGGGGGGCGTCCTTCTCCTACGAGCAGTACTTC